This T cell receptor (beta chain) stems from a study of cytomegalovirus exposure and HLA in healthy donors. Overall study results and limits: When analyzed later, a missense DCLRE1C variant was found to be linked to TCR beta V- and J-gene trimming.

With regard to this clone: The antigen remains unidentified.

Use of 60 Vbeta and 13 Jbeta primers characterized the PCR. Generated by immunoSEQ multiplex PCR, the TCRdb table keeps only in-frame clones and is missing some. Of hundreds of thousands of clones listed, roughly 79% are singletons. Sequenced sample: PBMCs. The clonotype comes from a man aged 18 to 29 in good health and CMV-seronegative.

This CDR3 is CASSVGTSRETQYF. CDR3 DNA sequence: TGTGCCAGCAGCGTAGGGACTAGCAGAGAGACCCAGTACTTC. The chain combines TRBV9 with TRBJ2-5; TRBD2 aligns across 8 bases. CDR3 length: 14 amino acids. V was clipped by 0 bases and J by 4 bases; unmatched bases: 2. Germline V gene lookup returns CDR1 SGDLS and CDR2 YYNGEE. Using reference TRBV9 and TRBJ2-5 for the parts outside the CDR3, the full variable domain is DSGVTQTPKHLITATGQRVTLRCSPRSGDLSVYWYQQSLDQGLQFLIQYYNGEERAKGNILERFSAQQFPDLHSELNLSSLELGDSALYFCASSVGTSRETQYFGPGTRLLVL.